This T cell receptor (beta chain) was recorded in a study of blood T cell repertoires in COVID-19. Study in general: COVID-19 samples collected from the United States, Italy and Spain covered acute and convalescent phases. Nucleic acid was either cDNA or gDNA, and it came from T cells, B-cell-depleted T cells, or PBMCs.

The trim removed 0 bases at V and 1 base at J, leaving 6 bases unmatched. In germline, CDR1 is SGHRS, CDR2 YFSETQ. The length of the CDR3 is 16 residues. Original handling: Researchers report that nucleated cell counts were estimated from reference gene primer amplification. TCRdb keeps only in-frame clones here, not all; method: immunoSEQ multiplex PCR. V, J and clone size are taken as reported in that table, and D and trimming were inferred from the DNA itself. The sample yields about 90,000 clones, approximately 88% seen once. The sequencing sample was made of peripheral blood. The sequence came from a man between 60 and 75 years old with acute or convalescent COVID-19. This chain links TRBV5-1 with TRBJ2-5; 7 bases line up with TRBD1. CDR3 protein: CASSLEVGTVQETQYF. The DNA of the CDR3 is TGCGCCAGCAGCTTGGAGGTGGGGACAGTCCAAGAGACCCAGTACTTC.